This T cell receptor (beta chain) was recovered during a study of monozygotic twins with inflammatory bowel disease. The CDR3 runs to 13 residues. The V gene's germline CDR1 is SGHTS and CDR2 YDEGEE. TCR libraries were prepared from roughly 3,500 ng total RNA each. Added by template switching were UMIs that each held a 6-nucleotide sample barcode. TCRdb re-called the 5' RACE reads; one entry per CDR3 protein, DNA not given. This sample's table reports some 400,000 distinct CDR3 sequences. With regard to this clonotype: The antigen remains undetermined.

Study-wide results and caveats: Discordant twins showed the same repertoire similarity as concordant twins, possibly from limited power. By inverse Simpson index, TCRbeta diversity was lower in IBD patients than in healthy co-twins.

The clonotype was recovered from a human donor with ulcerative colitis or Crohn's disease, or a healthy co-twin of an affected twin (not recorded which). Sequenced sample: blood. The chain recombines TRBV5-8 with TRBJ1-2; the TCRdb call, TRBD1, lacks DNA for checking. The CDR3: CASSLRGRRGYTF. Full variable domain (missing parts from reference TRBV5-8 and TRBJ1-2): EAGVTQSPTHLIKTRGQQATLRCSPISGHTSVYWYQQALGLGLQFLLWYDEGEERNRGNFPPRFSGRQFPNYSSELNVNALELEDSALYLCASSLRGRRGYTFGSGTRLTVV.